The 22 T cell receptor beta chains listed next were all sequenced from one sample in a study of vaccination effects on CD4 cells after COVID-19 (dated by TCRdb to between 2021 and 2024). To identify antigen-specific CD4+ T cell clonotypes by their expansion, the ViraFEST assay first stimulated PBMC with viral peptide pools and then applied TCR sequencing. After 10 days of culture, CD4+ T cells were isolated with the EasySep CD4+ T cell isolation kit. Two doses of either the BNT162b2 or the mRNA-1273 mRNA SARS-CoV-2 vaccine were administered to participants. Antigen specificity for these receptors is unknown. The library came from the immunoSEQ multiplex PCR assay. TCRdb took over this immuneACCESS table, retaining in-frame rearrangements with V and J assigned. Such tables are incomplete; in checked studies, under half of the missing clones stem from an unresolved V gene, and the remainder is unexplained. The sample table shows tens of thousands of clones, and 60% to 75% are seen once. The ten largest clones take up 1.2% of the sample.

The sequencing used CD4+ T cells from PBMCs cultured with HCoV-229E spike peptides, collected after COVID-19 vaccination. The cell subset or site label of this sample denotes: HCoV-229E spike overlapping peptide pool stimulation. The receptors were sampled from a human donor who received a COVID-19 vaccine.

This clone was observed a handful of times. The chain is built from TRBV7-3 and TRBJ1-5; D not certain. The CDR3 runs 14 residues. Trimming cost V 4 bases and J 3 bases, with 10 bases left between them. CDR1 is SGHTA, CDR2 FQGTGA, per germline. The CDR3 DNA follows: TGTGCCAGCAGCTCAAAGGAGGACAATCAGCCCCAGCATTTT. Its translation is CASSSKEDNQPQHF.

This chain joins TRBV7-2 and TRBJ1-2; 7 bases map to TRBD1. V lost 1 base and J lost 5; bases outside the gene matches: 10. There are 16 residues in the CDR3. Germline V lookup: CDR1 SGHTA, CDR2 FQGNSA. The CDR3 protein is CASSLGSRGHIYGYTF. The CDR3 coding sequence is TGTGCCAGCAGCTTAGGCTCGAGGGGGCATATTTATGGCTACACCTTC.

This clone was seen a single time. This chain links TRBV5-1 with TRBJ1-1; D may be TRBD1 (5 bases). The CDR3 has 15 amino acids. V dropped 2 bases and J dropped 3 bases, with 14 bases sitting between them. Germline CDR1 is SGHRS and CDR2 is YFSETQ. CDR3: CASSFVGARDTEAFF. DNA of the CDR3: TGCGCCAGCAGCTTCGTAGGGGCGCGGGACACTGAAGCTTTCTTT.

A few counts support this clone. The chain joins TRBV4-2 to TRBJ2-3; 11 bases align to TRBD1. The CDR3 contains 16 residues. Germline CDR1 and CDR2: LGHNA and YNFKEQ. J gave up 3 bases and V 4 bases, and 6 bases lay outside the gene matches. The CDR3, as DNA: TGTGCCAGCAGCCTAGACGGACAGGGGGCTACAGATACGCAGTATTTT. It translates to CASSLDGQGATDTQYF.

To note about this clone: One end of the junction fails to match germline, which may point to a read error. The CDR3 DNA sequence: TGTGCCACCGGTGAAGGGAGTAACAATGAGCAGTTCTTC. Its protein product is CATGEGSNNEQFF. This rearrangement joins TRBV24-1 to TRBJ2-1; maybe TRBD2 (5 bases). Per germline, CDR1 KGHDR and CDR2 SFDVKD. This CDR3 is 13 amino acids long.

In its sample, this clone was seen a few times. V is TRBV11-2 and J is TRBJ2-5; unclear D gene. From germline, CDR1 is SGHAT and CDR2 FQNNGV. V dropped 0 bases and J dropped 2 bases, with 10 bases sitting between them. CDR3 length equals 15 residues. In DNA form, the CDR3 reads TGTGCCAGCAGCTTAGATCTATTTCGTCAAGAGACCCAGTACTTC. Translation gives CASSLDLFRQETQYF.

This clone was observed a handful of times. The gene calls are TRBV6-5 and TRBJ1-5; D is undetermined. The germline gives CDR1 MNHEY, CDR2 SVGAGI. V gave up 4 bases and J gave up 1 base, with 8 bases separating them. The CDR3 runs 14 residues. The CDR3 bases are TGTGCCAGCAGTTCTCTAAGCAGCAATCAGCCCCAGCATTTT. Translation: CASSSLSSNQPQHF.

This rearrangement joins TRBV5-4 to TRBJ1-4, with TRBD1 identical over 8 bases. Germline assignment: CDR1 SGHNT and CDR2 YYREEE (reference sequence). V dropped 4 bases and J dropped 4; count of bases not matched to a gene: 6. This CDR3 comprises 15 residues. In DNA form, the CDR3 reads TGTGCCAGCAGCCGCCTCGGACAGGGTAATGAAAAACTGTTTTTT. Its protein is CASSRLGQGNEKLFF.

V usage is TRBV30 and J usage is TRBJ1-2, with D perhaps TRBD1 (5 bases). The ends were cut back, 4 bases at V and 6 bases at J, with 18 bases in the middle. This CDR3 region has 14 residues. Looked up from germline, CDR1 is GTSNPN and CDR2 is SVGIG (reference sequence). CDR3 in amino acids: CAWTRGREKNGYTF. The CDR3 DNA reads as TGTGCCTGGACCAGAGGCAGGGAGAAGAATGGCTACACCTTC.

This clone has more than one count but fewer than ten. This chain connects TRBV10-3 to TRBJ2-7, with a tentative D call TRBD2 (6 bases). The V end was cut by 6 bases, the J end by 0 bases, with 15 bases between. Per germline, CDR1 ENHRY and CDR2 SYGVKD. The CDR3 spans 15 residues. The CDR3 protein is CAISAGTQSSYEQYV. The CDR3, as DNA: TGTGCCATCAGCGCGGGGACTCAGAGCTCCTACGAGCAGTACGTC.

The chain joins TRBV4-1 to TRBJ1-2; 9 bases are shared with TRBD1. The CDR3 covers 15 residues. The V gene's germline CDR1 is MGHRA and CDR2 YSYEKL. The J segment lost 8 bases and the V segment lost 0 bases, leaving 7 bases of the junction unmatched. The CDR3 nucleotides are TGCGCCAGCAGCCAAGACCGGGACAGGGATGGCGGCTACACCTTC. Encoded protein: CASSQDRDRDGGYTF.

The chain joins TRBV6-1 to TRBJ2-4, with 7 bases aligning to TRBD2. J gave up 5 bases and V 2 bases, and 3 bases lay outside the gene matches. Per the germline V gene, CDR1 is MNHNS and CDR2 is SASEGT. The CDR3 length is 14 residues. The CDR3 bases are TGTGCCAGCAGTGAATCAGGACTAGAAAACATTCAGTACTTC. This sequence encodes CASSESGLENIQYF.

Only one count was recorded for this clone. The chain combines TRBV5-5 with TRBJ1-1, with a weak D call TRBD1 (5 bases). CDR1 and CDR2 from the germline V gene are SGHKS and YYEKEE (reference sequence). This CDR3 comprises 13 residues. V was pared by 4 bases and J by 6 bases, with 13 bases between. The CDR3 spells CASSQGPDAEAFF. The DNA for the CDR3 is TGTGCCAGCAGCCAGGGACCGGATGCTGAAGCTTTCTTT.

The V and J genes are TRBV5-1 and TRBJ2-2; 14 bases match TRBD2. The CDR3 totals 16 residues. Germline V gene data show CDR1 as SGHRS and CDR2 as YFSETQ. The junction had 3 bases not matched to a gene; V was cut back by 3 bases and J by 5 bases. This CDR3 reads CASSSGLAGGTGELFF. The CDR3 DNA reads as TGCGCCAGCAGCTCTGGACTAGCGGGGGGAACCGGGGAGCTGTTTTTT.

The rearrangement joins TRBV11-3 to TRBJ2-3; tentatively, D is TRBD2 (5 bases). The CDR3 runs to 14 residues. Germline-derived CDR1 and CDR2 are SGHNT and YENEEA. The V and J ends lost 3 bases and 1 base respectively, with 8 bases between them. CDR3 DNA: TGTGCCAGCAGCTTCGGTAGCGGCACAGATACGCAGTATTTT. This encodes CASSFGSGTDTQYF.

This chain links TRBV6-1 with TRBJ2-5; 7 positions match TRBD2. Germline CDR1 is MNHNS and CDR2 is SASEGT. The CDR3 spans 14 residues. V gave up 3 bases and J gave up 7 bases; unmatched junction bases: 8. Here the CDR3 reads CASSDWGGTWTQYF. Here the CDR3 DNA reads TGTGCCAGCAGTGATTGGGGGGGTACATGGACCCAGTACTTC.

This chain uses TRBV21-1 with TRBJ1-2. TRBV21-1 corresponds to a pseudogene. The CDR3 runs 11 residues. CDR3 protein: CASSTLYGYTF. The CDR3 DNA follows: TGTGCCAGCAGCACTCTCTATGGCTACACCTTC.

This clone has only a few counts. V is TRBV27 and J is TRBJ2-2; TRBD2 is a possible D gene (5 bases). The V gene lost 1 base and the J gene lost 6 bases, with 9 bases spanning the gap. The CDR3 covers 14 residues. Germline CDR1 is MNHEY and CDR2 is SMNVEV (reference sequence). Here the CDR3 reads CASSLFRGAGELFF. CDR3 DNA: TGTGCCAGCAGTTTATTCCGGGGAGCCGGGGAGCTGTTTTTT.

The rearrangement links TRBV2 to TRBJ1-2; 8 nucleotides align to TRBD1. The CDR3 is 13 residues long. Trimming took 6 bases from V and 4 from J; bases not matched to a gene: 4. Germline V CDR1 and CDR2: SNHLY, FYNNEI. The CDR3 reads CASREGQVYGYTF. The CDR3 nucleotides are TGTGCCAGCAGGGAGGGACAGGTCTATGGCTACACCTTC. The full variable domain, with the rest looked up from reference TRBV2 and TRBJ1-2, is EPEVTQTPSHQVTQMGQEVILRCVPISNHLYFYWYRQILGQKVEFLVSFYNNEISEKSEIFDDQFSVERPDGSNFTLKIRSTKLEDSAMYFCASREGQVYGYTFGSGTRLTVV.

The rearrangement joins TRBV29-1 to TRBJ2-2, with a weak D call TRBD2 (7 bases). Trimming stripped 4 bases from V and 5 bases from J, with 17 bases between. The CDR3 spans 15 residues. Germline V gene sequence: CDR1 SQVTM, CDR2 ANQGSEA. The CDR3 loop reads CSVVGSKGGTGELFF. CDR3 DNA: TGCAGCGTTGTAGGGAGTAAGGGGGGGACCGGGGAGCTGTTTTTT.

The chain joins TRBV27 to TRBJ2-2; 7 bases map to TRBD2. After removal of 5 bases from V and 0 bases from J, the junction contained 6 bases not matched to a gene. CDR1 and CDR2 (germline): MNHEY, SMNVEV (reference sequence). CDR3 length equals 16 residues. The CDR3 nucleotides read TGTGCCAGCAGTCTTCCTAGCGGCACGAACACCGGGGAGCTGTTTTTT. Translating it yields CASSLPSGTNTGELFF.

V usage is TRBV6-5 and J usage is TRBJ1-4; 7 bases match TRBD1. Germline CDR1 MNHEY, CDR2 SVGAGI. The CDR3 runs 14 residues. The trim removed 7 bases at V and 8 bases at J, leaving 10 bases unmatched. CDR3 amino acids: CASMTGQTPEKLFF. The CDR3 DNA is TGTGCCAGCATGACGGGACAGACCCCCGAAAAACTGTTTTTT.